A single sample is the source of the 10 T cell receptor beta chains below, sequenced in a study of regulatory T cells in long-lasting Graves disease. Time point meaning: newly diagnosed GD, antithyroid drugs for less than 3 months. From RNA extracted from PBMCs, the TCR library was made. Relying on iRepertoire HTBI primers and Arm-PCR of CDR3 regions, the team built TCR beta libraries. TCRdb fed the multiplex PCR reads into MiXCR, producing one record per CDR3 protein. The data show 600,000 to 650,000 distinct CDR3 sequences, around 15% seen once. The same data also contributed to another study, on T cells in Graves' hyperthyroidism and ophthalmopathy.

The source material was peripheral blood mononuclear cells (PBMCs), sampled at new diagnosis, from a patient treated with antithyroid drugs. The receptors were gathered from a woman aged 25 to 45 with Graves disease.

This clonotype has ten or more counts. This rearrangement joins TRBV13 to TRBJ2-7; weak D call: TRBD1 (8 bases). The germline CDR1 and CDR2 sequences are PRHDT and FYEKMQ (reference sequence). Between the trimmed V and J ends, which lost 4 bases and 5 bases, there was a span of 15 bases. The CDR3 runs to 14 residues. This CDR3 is CASSSYRGGDEQYF. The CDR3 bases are TGTGCCAGCAGCTCCTACAGGGGGGGCGACGAGCAGTACTTC.

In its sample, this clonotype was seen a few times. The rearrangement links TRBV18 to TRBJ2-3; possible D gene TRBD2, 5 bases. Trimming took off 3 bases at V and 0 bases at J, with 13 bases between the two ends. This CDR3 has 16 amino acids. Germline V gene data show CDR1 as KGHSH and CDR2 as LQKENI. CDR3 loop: CASSPRSGTSTDTQYF. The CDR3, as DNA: TGTGCCAGCTCACCTCGCAGCGGTACTAGCACAGATACGCAGTATTTT.

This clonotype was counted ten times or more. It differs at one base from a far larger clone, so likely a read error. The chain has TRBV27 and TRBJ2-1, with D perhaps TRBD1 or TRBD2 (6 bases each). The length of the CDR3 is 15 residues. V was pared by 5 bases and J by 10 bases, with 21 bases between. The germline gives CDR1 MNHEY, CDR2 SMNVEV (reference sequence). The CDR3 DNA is TGTGCCAGCAGTATCGAGGGGGGAAGTCCCTACGAGCAGTTCTTC. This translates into CASSIEGGSPYEQFF.

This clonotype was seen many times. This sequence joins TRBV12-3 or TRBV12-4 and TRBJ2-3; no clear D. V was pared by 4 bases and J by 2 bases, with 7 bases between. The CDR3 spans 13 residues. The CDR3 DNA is TGTGCCAGCAGTTCTAGAAACACAGATACGCAGTATTTT. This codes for CASSSRNTDTQYF.

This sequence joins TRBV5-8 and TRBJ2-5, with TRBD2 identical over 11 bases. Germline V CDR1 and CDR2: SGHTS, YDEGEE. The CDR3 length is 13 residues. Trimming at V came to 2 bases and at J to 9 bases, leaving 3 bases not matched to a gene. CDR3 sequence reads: CASSFKTSGAQYF. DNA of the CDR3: TGTGCCAGCAGCTTTAAGACTAGCGGGGCCCAGTACTTC.

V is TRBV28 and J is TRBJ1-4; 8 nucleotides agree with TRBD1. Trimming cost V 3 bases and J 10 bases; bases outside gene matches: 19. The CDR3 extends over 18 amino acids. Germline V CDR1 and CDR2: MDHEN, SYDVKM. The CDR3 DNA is TGTGCCAGCAGTTTCCCCCCCGGACAGGGAGTTTATAGTGGAAAACTGTTTTTT. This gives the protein CASSFPPGQGVYSGKLFF.

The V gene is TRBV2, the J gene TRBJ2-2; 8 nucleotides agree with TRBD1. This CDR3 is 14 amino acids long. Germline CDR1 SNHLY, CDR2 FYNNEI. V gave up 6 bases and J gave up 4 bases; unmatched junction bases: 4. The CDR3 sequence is CASSFDRGTGELFF. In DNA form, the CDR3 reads TGTGCCAGCAGCTTCGACAGGGGCACCGGGGAGCTGTTTTTT.

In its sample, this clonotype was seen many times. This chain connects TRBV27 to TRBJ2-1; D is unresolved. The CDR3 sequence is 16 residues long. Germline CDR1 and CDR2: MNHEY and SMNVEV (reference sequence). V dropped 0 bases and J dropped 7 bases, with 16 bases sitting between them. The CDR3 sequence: CASSLSLLANWNEQFF. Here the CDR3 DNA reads TGTGCCAGCAGTTTATCGCTTCTTGCGAACTGGAATGAGCAGTTCTTC.

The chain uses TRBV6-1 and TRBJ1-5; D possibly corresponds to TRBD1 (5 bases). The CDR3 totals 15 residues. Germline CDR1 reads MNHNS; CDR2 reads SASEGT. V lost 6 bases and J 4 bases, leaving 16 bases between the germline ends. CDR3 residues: CASSPFGTDNQPQHF. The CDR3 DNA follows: TGTGCCAGCAGCCCGTTCGGGACGGATAATCAGCCCCAGCATTTT.

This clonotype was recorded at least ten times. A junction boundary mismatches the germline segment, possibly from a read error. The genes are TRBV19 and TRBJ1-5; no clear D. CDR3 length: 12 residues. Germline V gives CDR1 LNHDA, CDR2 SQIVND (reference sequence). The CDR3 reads CASSISNQPQHF. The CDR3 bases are TGTGCCAGCAGTATTAGCAATCAGCCCCAGCATTTT. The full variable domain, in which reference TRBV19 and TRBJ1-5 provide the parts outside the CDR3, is DGGITQSPKYLFRKEGQNVTLSCEQNLNHDAMYWYRQDPGQGLRLIYYSQIVNDFQKGDIAEGYSVSREKKESFPLTVTSAQKNPTAFYLCASSISNQPQHFGDGTRLSIL.